The present T cell receptor beta chain was sequenced within a study of shared clonotypes between healthy human individuals. With unsorted samples, genomic DNA was obtained from some 100 million PBMCs. CDR1 SGHAT and CDR2 FQNNGV come from the germline V gene. Losses at the gene ends were 5 bases for V and 11 bases for J; bases not matched to a gene: 14. CDR3 size: 14 residues. Using ten immunoSEQ deep assay plates, investigators sequenced unsorted PBMC DNA. Measured with immunoSEQ multiplex PCR; TCRdb has only the in-frame clones, and not every one. The table records some 530,000 clones, approximately 80% of them present only once.

The chain uses TRBV11-2 and TRBJ2-5; 7 bases align to TRBD2. The TCR sequence derives from a middle-aged woman in good health. Some clones in this sample may be carry-over from other donors' samples. The sequencing input was PBMCs. The CDR3 sequence is CASSPGLGGGVQYF. The DNA for the CDR3 is TGTGCCAGCAGCCCAGGACTGGGGGGGGGAGTGCAGTACTTC.